The 5 T cell receptor beta chains below were found in one sample sequenced in a study of T cells after yellow fever vaccination. TCRdb independently ran MiXCR on the 5' RACE reads; one entry per CDR3 protein. This sample has around 300,000 distinct CDR3 sequences, with approximately 4% found just once. The sample was PBMCs, taken 5 days after the yellow fever booster vaccination. The source is a man younger than 35 who received the YFV17D yellow fever vaccine.

This clonotype occurred a few times. V usage is TRBV20-1 and J usage is TRBJ2-7; possibly TRBD2 for D (6 bases). This CDR3 is built from 13 residues. CDR1 and CDR2 from the germline V gene are DFQATT and SNEGSKA (reference sequence). V shed 6 bases and J shed 2 bases, with 14 bases lying between them. This CDR3 is CSALRDSPYEQYF. CDR3 DNA sequence: TGCAGTGCATTGCGGGACTCCCCCTACGAGCAGTACTTC.

This clonotype has just a few counts. The V and J genes are TRBV7-2 and TRBJ2-7, with 11 bases fitting TRBD2. V gave up 0 bases and J gave up 7 bases; unmatched junction bases: 11. CDR1 SGHTA and CDR2 FQGNSA come from the germline V gene. The CDR3 length is 17 residues. The DNA of the CDR3 is TGTGCCAGCAGCTTAGCTCCCTGGGGTAGCGGGGGGGAGGAGCAGTACTTC. Translating it yields CASSLAPWGSGGEEQYF.

This clonotype was recorded at least ten times. The gene calls are TRBV10-2 and TRBJ2-7; D may be TRBD2 (6 bases). The CDR3 runs to 10 residues. The germline V gene encodes CDR1 WSHSY and CDR2 SAAADI. This CDR3 is CASRDPGSHV. CDR3 DNA: TGCGCCAGCAGAGACCCCGGGAGCCACGTC.

In this sample, this clonotype turned up a few times. This sequence joins TRBV9 and TRBJ2-7; 8 bases align to TRBD1. The V and J ends lost 4 bases and 1 base, in that order; junction bases with no gene match: 7. The CDR3 totals 15 residues. The germline V gene encodes CDR1 SGDLS and CDR2 YYNGEE. DNA of the CDR3: TGTGCCAGCAGCCCCCGGACAGGGAATTCCTACGAGCAGTACTTC. Translating gives CASSPRTGNSYEQYF.

There are a few counts of this clonotype. The CDR3 DNA reads TGCGCCAGCAGCTTAAACAGGGAACCGGGCGCTGAAGCTTTCTTT. Translating it yields CASSLNREPGAEAFF. V gene TRBV5-1 combines with J gene TRBJ1-1; tentative D call: TRBD1 (6 bases). The germline V gene encodes CDR1 SGHRS and CDR2 YFSETQ. V gave up 2 bases and J gave up 6 bases, with 17 bases separating them. This CDR3 has 15 amino acids.